The 8 T cell receptor beta chains given below trace back to one sample, sequenced in a study of beta chain features in type 1 diabetes. Overall study findings and caveats: For Type 1 diabetes patients, all four CD4+ subsets carried TCRB CDR3s that were moderately but significantly shorter.

Antigens for these TCRs are unknown. As every portion of the isolated RNA was reverse transcribed, the sequencing read expressed TCRB transcripts. Produced via immunoSEQ multiplex PCR; TCRdb's table is partial and in-frame only. Counted here are 500,000 to 800,000 clones, about an eighth occurring once; the ten biggest clones make up more than 0.1%. The sample taken for sequencing was naive CD4+ T cells from blood. These receptors were taken from a man between 25 and 39 years old with type 1 diabetes.

The chain carries TRBV10-3 and TRBJ2-3, with 11 bases identical to TRBD2. This CDR3 comprises 15 residues. The germline V gene has CDR1 ENHRY and CDR2 SYGVKD. The J segment lost 1 base and the V segment lost 5 bases, leaving 2 bases of the junction unmatched. CDR3 nucleotides: TGTGCCATCAGTAAGACTAGCGGGGGCACAGATACGCAGTATTTT. Amino acids: CAISKTSGGTDTQYF.

V and J are TRBV27 and TRBJ1-1; D gene unclear. Trimming stripped 5 bases from V and 4 bases from J, with 14 bases between. The CDR3 contains 14 residues. Germline CDR1 is MNHEY and CDR2 is SMNVEV (reference sequence). The DNA for the CDR3 is TGTGCCAGCAGTCCTCTCGGGCGGGGCACTGAAGCTTTCTTT. Its translation is CASSPLGRGTEAFF.

This clone was observed a handful of times. The chain recombines TRBV5-1 with TRBJ1-1, with D unresolved. Germline CDR1 and CDR2: SGHRS and YFSETQ. The length of the CDR3 is 13 residues. The V and J ends lost 5 bases and 0 bases respectively, with 8 bases between them. This CDR3 is CASSRRMNTEAFF. CDR3 DNA sequence: TGCGCCAGCAGTAGGAGGATGAACACTGAAGCTTTCTTT.

This clone was counted only a few times. This sequence joins TRBV10-2 and TRBJ1-6; no clear D gene. The V end was cut by 4 bases, the J end by 0 bases, with 7 bases between. CDR3 length equals 15 residues. In germline, CDR1 is WSHSY, CDR2 SAAADI. DNA of the CDR3: TGCGCCAGCAGTGGGGCAGCCTCCTATAATTCACCCCTCCACTTT. The encoded protein is CASSGAASYNSPLHF.

This clone was observed a few times. V gene TRBV20-1 combines with J gene TRBJ2-1; 7 bases are a match to TRBD1. Germline V gives CDR1 DFQATT, CDR2 SNEGSKA (reference sequence). Trimming cost V 2 bases and J 12 bases; bases outside gene matches: 1. The CDR3 extends over 10 amino acids. CDR3 bases: TGCAGTGCTAGACGGGACAGGCAGTTCTTC. Encoded protein: CSARRDRQFF.

This clone was observed a handful of times. The chain uses TRBV6-1 and TRBJ2-2; D is possibly TRBD2 (5 bases). CDR1 and CDR2 (germline): MNHNS, SASEGT. Trimming shortened V by 8 bases and J by 0 bases, and 13 bases separated the two germline ends. The CDR3 runs to 15 residues. CDR3 amino acids: CASSPGLANTGELFF. The CDR3 coding sequence is TGTGCCAGCTCCCCTGGACTGGCGAACACCGGGGAGCTGTTTTTT.

The chain joins TRBV14 to TRBJ1-3; TRBD1 might be the D (6 bases). The CDR3 is made up of 16 amino acids. Trimming left V 1 base short and J 4 bases short, with 14 bases between. The germline CDR1 and CDR2 sequences are SGHDN and FVKESK. CDR3 sequence: CASSQGTVLQGNTIYF. CDR3 DNA sequence: TGTGCCAGCAGCCAAGGGACAGTACTACAAGGAAACACCATATATTTT.

The chain has TRBV5-4 and TRBJ2-3, with D unclear. Germline V gives CDR1 SGHNT, CDR2 YYREEE (reference sequence). V was pared by 0 bases and J by 1 base, with 12 bases between. The CDR3 loop spans 16 amino acids. CDR3 coding DNA: TGTGCCAGCAGCTTGGTCACCCTGGTAGGCACAGATACGCAGTATTTT. It is translated as CASSLVTLVGTDTQYF. The full variable domain, completed using reference TRBV5-4 and TRBJ2-3, is ETGVTQSPTHLIKTRGQQVTLRCSSQSGHNTVSWYQQALGQGPQFIFQYYREEENGRGNFPPRFSGLQFPNYSSELNVNALELDDSALYLCASSLVTLVGTDTQYFGPGTRLTVL.